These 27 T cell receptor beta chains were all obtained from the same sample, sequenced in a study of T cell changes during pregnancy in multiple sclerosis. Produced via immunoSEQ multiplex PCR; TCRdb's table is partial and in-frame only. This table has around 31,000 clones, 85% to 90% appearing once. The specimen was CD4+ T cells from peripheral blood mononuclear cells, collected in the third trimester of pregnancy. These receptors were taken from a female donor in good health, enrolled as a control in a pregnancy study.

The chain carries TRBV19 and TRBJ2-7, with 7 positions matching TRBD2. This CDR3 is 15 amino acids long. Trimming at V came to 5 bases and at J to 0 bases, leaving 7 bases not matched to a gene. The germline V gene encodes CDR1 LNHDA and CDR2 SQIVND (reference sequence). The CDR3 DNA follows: TGTGCCAGTAGTCTTTCTAGCGGATTCTCCTACGAGCAGTACTTC. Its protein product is CASSLSSGFSYEQYF.

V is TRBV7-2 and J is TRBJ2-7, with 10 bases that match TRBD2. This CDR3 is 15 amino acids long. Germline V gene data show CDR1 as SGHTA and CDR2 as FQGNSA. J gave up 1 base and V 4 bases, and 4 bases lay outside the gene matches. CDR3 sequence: CASSSLAGDSYEQYF. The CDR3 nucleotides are TGTGCCAGCAGCTCGCTAGCGGGAGATTCCTACGAGCAGTACTTC.

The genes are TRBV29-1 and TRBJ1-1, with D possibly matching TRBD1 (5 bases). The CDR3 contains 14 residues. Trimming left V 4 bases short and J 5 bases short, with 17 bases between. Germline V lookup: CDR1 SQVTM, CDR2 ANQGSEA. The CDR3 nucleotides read TGCAGCGTTGCGGTTGGGGCGGGACGTACTGAAGCTTTCTTT. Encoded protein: CSVAVGAGRTEAFF.

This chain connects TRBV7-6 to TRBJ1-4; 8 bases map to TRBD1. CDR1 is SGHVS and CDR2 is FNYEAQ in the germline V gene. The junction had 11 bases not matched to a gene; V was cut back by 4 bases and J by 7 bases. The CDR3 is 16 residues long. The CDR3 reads CASSSELTGESEKLFF. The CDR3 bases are TGTGCCAGCAGCTCAGAACTGACAGGGGAGAGTGAAAAACTGTTTTTT.

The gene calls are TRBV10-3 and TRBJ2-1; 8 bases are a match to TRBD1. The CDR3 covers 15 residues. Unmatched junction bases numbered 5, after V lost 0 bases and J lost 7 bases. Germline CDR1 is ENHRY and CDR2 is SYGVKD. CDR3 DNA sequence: TGTGCCATCAGTGAGTCGAAGGACAGGGTGAATGAGCAGTTCTTC. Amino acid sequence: CAISESKDRVNEQFF.

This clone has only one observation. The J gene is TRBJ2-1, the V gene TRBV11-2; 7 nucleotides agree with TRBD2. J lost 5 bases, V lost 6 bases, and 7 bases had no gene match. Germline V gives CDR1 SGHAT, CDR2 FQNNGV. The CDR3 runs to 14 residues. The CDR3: CASSLTSADNEQFF. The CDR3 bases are TGTGCCAGCAGTCTAACTAGCGCAGACAATGAGCAGTTCTTC. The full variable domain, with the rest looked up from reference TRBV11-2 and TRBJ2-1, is EAGVAQSPRYKIIEKRQSVAFWCNPISGHATLYWYQQILGQGPKLLIQFQNNGVVDDSQLPKDRFSAERLKGVDSTLKIQPAKLEDSAVYLCASSLTSADNEQFFGPGTRLTVL.

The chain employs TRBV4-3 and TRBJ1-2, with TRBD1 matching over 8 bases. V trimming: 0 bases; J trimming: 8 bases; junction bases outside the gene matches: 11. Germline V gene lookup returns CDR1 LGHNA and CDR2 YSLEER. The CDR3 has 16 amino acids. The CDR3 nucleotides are TGCGCCAGCAGCCAAGAGGGGACAGGTGGGGCAGGGGGCTACACCTTC. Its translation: CASSQEGTGGAGGYTF.

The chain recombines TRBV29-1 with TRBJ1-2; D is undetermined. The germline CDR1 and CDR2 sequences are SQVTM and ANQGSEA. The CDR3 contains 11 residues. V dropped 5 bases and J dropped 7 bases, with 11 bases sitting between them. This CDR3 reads CSVRESTGYTF. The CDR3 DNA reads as TGCAGCGTTCGCGAAAGCACTGGCTACACCTTC. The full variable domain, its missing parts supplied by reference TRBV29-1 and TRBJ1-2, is SAVISQKPSRDICQRGTSLTIQCQVDSQVTMMFWYRQQPGQSLTLIATANQGSEATYESGFVIDKFPISRPNLTFSTLTVSNMSPEDSSIYLCSVRESTGYTFGSGTRLTVV.

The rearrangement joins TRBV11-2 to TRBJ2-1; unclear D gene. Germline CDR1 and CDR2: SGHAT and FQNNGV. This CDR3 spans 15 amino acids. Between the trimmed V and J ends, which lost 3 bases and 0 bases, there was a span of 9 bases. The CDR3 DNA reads TGTGCCAGCAGCTTTGTCACCGGCTCCTACAATGAGCAGTTCTTC. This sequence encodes CASSFVTGSYNEQFF.

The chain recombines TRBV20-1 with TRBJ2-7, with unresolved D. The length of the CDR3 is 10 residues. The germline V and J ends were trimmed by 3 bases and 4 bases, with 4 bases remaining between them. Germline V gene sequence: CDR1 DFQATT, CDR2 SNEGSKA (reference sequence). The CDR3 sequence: CSASPYEQYF. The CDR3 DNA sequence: TGCAGTGCTAGCCCTTACGAGCAGTACTTC.

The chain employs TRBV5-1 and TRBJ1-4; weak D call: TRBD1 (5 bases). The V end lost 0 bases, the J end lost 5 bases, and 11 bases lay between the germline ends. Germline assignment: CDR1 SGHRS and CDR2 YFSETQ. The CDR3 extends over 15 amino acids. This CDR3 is CASSLDDRLNEKLFF. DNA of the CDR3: TGCGCCAGCAGCTTGGACGACAGATTAAATGAAAAACTGTTTTTT.

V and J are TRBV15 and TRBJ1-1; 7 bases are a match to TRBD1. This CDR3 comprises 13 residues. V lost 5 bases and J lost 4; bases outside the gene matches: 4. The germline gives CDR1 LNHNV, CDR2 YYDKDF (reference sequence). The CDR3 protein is CATSGTALTEAFF. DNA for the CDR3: TGTGCCACCAGCGGGACAGCTCTCACTGAAGCTTTCTTT. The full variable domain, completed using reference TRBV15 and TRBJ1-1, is DAMVIQNPRYQVTQFGKPVTLSCSQTLNHNVMYWYQQKSSQAPKLLFHYYDKDFNNEADTPDNFQSRRPNTSFCFLDIRSPGLGDTAMYLCATSGTALTEAFFGQGTRLTVV.

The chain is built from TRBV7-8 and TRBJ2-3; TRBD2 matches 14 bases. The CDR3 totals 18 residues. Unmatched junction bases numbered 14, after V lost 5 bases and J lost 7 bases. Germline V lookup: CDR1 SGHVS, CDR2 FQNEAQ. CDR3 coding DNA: TGTGCCAGCAGCCCAGGGACTAGCGGGAGCTCAGGGGCATATACGCAGTATTTT. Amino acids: CASSPGTSGSSGAYTQYF.

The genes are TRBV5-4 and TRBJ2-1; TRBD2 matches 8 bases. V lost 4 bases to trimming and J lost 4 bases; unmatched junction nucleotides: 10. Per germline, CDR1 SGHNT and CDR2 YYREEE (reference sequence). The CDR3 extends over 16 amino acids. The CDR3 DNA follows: TGTGCCAGCAGCCCCTCCGCCGGGGGGGGGTACAATGAGCAGTTCTTC. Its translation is CASSPSAGGGYNEQFF.

CDR3 in amino acids: CAISPGANNQPQHF. The CDR3 coding sequence is TGTGCCATCAGCCCAGGGGCCAACAATCAGCCCCAGCATTTT. This chain connects TRBV10-3 to TRBJ1-5; maybe TRBD1 (6 bases). The ends were cut back, 6 bases at V and 3 bases at J, with 12 bases in the middle. Germline V CDR1 and CDR2: ENHRY, SYGVKD. The CDR3 contains 14 residues.

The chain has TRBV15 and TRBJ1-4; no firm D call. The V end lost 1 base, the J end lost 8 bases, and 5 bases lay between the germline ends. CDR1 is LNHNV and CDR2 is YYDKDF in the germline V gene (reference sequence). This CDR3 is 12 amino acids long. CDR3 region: CATSRVQEKLFF. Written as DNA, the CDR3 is TGTGCCACCAGCAGAGTCCAGGAAAAACTGTTTTTT.

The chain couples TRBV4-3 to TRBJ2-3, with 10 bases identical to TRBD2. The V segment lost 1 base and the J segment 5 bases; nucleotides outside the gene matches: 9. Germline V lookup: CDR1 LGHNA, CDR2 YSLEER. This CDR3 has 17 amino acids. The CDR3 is CASSQVGSGGAGDTQYF. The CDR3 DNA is TGCGCCAGCAGCCAAGTGGGAAGCGGGGGGGCGGGAGATACGCAGTATTTT.

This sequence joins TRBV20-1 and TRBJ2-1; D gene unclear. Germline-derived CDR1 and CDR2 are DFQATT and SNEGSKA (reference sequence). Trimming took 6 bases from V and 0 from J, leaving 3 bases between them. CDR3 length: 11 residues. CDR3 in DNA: TGCAGTGCCTACTCCTACAATGAGCAGTTCTTC. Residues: CSAYSYNEQFF.

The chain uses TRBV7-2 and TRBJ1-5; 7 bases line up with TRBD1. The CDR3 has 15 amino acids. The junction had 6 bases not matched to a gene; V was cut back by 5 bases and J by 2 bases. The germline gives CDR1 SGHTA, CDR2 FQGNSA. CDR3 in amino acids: CASSIGTAGNQPQHF. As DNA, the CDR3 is TGTGCCAGCAGCATTGGGACAGCAGGCAATCAGCCCCAGCATTTT.

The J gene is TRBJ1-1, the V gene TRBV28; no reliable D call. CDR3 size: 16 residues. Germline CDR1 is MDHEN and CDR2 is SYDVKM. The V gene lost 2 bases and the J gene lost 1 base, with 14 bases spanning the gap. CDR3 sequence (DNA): TGTGCCAGCAGTTTACGGCTAGGACGGGGGAACACTGAAGCTTTCTTT. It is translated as CASSLRLGRGNTEAFF.

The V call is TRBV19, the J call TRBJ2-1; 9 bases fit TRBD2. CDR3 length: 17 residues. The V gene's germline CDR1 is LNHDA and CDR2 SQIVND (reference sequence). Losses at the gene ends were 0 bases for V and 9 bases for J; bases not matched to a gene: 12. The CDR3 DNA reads TGTGCCAGTAGTATAGATCGGGGACTAGCCGCCCGGAGTGAGCAGTTCTTC. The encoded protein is CASSIDRGLAARSEQFF.

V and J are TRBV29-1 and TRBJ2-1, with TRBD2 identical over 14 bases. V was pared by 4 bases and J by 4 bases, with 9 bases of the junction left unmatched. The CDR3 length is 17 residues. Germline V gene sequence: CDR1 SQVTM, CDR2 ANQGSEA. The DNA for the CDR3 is TGCAGCGTTGTATTGACTAGCGGGAGGGCGGGGTACAATGAGCAGTTCTTC. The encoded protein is CSVVLTSGRAGYNEQFF.

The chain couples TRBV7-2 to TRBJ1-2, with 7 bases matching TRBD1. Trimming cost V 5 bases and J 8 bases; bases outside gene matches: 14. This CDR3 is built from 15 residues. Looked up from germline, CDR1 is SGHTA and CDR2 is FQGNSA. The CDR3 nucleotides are TGTGCCAGCAGCGTCGACAGGGCCCCTGGGGAGGGCTACACCTTC. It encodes CASSVDRAPGEGYTF.

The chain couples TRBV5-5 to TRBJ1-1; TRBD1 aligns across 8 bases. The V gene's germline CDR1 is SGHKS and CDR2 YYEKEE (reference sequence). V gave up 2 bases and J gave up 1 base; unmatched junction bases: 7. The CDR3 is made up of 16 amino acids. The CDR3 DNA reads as TGTGCCAGCAGCTTATCAGGGGACAGGAGGAACACTGAAGCTTTCTTT. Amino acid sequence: CASSLSGDRRNTEAFF.

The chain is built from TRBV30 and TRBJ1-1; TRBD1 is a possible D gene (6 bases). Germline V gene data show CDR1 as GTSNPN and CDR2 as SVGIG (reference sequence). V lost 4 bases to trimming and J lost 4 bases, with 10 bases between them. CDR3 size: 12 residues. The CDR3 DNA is TGTGCCTGGAATAGGGGGTCCACTGAAGCTTTCTTT. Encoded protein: CAWNRGSTEAFF.

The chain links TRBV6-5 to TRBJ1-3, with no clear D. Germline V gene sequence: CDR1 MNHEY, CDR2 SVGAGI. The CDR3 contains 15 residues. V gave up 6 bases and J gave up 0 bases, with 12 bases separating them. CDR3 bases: TGTGCCAGCAGGAGAATGGAGAACTCTGGAAACACCATATATTTT. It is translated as CASRRMENSGNTIYF.

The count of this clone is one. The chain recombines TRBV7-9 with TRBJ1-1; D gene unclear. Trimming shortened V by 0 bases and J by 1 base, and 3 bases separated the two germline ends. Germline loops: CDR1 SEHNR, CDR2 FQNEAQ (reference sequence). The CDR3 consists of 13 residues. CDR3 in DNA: TGTGCCAGCAGCTTAGCCCAGAACACTGAAGCTTTCTTT. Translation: CASSLAQNTEAFF. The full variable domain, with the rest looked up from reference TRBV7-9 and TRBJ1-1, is DTGVSQNPRHKITKRGQNVTFRCDPISEHNRLYWYRQTLGQGPEFLTYFQNEAQLEKSRLLSDRFSAERPKGSFSTLEIQRTEQGDSAMYLCASSLAQNTEAFFGQGTRLTVV.